This entry describes one T cell receptor (beta chain). Antigen: not known. This entry is derived from a study of graft-versus-host responses after intestinal transplantation. About the research overall: Tacrolimus and steroids were given for three to four years to all recipients after anti-thymocyte globulin induction. Study-level results: Detected in recipient marrow were GvH clones, some of which were first observed in ileum or blood.

TCRdb's copy holds only in-frame clones and misses some; the assay was immunoSEQ multiplex PCR. The data show about 36,000 clones, around 94% seen once. The V gene end was trimmed by 6 bases and the J gene end by 5 bases; junction bases not matched to a gene: 16. The germline V gene has CDR1 LNHDA and CDR2 SQIVND (reference sequence). The CDR3 sequence is 18 residues long. The sequencing used unstimulated CD4+ T cells sorted from spleen or lymph node cells, collected before transplant. This chain joins TRBV19 and TRBJ2-2; 9 bases line up with TRBD1. This sequence originates from a human donor who was the organ donor for an intestinal transplant. Written as DNA, the CDR3 is TGTGCCAGTAGCATCCGACCGGGACAGGGTTTCCTGACCGGGGAGCTGTTTTTT. Translation gives CASSIRPGQGFLTGELFF.